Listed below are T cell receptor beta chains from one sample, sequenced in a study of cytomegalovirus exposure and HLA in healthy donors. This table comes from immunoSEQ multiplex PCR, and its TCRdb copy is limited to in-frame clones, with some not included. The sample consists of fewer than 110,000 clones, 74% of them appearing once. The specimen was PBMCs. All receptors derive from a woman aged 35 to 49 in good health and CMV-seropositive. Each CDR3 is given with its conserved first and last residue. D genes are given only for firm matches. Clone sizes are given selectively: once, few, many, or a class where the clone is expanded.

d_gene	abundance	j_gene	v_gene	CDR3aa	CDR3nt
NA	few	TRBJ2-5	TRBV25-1	CASRQTGETQYF	TGTGCCAGCAGACAGACCGGAGAGACCCAGTACTTC
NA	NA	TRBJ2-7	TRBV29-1	CSVFDTTYEQYF	TGCAGCGTTTTTGACACCACCTACGAGCAGTACTTC
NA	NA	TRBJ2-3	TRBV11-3	CASSLSPTGLDTQYF	TGTGCCAGCAGCTTAAGTCCAACAGGGCTGGATACGCAGTATTTT
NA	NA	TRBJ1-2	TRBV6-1	CASSRLTTYTF	TGTGCCAGCAGTCGACTTACGACGTACACCTTC
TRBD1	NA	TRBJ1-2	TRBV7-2	CASSSWDRTYGYTF	TGTGCCAGCAGCTCATGGGACAGAACCTATGGCTACACCTTC
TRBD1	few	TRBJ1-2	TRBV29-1	CSVEGTGGTYGYTF	TGCAGCGTCGAAGGGACAGGGGGCACCTATGGCTACACCTTC
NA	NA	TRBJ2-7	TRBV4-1	CASRPGHPKSEQYF	TGCGCCAGCAGGCCGGGACATCCCAAGTCGGAGCAGTACTTC
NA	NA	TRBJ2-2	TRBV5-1	CASSSTGMNTGELFF	TGCGCCAGCAGCTCTACAGGGATGAACACCGGGGAGCTGTTTTTT
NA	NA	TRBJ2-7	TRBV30	CAYAGTPDYEQYF	TGTGCCTATGCCGGGACACCTGACTACGAGCAGTACTTC
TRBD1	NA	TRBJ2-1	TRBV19	CASRQGSVRHEQFF	TGTGCCAGCAGACAGGGCAGTGTACGACATGAGCAGTTCTTC
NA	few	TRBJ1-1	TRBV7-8	CASSLTTRGTEAFF	TGTGCCAGCAGCTTAACAACACGGGGCACTGAAGCTTTCTTT
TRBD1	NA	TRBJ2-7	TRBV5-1	CASSYGGTGSSYEQYF	TGCGCCAGCAGCTACGGCGGGACAGGGAGCTCCTACGAGCAGTACTTC
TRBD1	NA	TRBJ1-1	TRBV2	CATRGTGVAEAFF	TGTGCCACTCGGGGGACAGGGGTGGCTGAAGCTTTCTTT
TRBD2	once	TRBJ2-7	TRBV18	CASSPGPGGRAGEQYF	TGTGCCAGCTCACCAGGTCCGGGGGGGCGCGCGGGAGAGCAGTACTTC
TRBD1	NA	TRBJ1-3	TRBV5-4	CASSSQGVAGNTIYF	TGTGCCAGCAGCTCACAGGGGGTTGCTGGAAACACCATATATTTT
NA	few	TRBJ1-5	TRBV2	CASSAAGRRNQPQHF	TGTGCCAGCAGTGCTGCAGGGCGACGCAATCAGCCCCAGCATTTT
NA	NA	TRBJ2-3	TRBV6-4	CASSLLGGAGDTQYF	TGTGCCAGCAGCCTCTTAGGGGGGGCCGGTGATACGCAGTATTTT
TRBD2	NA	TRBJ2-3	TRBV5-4	CASSSPGLGKDTQYF	TGTGCCAGCAGCTCTCCGGGACTAGGGAAGGATACGCAGTATTTT
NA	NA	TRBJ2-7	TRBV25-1	CASSETNFYEQYF	TGTGCCAGCAGTGAAACTAATTTCTACGAGCAGTACTTC
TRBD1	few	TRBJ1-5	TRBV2	CASSRDSDQPQHF	TGTGCCAGCAGCCGGGACAGTGATCAGCCCCAGCATTTT
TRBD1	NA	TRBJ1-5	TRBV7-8	CASSLRDRGSNQPQHF	TGTGCCAGCAGCTTAAGGGACAGGGGTAGCAATCAGCCCCAGCATTTT
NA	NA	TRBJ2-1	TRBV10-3	CAISEISGYNEQFF	TGTGCCATCAGTGAGATAAGCGGGTACAATGAGCAGTTCTTC
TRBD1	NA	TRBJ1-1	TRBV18	CASSQESGTERGAFF	TGTGCCAGCTCCCAGGAATCCGGGACAGAGAGGGGAGCTTTCTTT
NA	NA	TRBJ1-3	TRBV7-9	CASRDSSGNTIYF	TGTGCCAGCAGGGACAGTTCAGGAAACACCATATATTTT
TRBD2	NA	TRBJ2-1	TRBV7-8	CASSLTSGVYNEQFF	TGTGCCAGCAGCTTAACTAGCGGGGTCTACAATGAGCAGTTCTTC
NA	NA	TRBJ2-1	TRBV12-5	CASGHGDIRDEQFF	TGTGCTAGTGGTCATGGGGACATAAGGGATGAGCAGTTCTTC
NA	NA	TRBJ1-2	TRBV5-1	CASSLTVTRNYGYTF	TGCGCCAGCAGCTTGACCGTGACAAGGAACTATGGCTACACCTTC
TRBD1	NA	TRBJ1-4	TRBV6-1	CASSEARQGSYEKLFF	TGTGCCAGCAGTGAAGCGCGACAGGGCAGCTATGAAAAACTGTTTTTT
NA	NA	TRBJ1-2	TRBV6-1	CASSEASDSYGYTF	TGTGCCAGCAGTGAAGCGTCAGACAGCTATGGCTACACCTTC
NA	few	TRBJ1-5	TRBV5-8	CASSSGDGQYQPQHF	TGTGCCAGCAGCAGCGGGGACGGACAATATCAGCCCCAGCATTTT
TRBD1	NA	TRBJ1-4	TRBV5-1	CASRLTGTANEKLFF	TGCGCCAGCAGACTTACCGGGACAGCTAATGAAAAACTGTTTTTT
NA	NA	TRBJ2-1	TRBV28	CASSPLNGGHNEQFF	TGTGCCAGCAGTCCCCTTAACGGGGGGCACAATGAGCAGTTCTTC
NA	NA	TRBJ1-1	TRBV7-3	CASSLQGGDTEAFF	TGTGCCAGCAGCTTACAGGGTGGTGACACTGAAGCTTTCTTT
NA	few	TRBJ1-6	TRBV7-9	CASSLQGLTGSPLHF	TGTGCCAGCAGCTTACAGGGGCTTACAGGTTCACCCCTCCACTTT
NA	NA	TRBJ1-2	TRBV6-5	CASSYQGYGYTF	TGTGCCAGCAGTTACCAGGGTTACGGCTACACCTTC
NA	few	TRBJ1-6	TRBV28	CASKEGYNSPLHF	TGTGCCAGCAAGGAGGGTTATAATTCACCCCTCCACTTT
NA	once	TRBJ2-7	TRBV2	CASSRLGREISYEQYF	TGTGCCAGCAGCCGTTTGGGCAGGGAAATCTCCTACGAGCAGTACTTC
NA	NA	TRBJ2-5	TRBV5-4	CASSLGAKETQYF	TGTGCCAGCAGCTTGGGGGCGAAAGAGACCCAGTACTTC